The clone carrying this T cell receptor (beta chain) was seen more than once but under ten times. Antigen unknown. This sample stems from a study of beta chain features in type 1 diabetes. Study results and caveats: More deletions and fewer insertions at VDJ junctions were seen in type 1 diabetes patients. Type 1 diabetes patients had TCRB CDR3s that were shorter (moderately but significantly so) in all four CD4+ subsets.

Since all of the isolated RNA was reverse transcribed, expressed TCRB transcripts were what got sequenced. Clones were read by immunoSEQ multiplex PCR, and TCRdb kept only the in-frame ones, dropping some. Of 50,000 to 70,000 clones in the sample, approximately 52% were seen once. The CDR3 contains 16 residues. Per germline, CDR1 SQVTM and CDR2 ANQGSEA. J gave up 5 bases and V 4 bases, and 12 bases lay outside the gene matches. This chain connects TRBV29-1 to TRBJ2-1, with 9 positions matching TRBD2. The sequenced sample consisted of Tregs from blood. The TCR comes from a middle-aged woman with type 1 diabetes. The CDR3 spells CSVGRLAGLLNNEQFF. In nucleotides, the CDR3 is TGCAGCGTTGGTAGGCTAGCGGGACTACTAAACAATGAGCAGTTCTTC.